Below, 8 T cell receptor beta chains from the same sample are listed, as sequenced in a study of T-cell memory formation after mild COVID-19. From the 5' RACE reads, TCRdb called clonotypes with MiXCR, one entry per CDR3 protein. This table has under 150,000 distinct CDR3 sequences, roughly 20% appearing once. Sequenced input: PBMCs or a T cell subset sorted from them (not recorded which). These receptors came from a man between 18 and 29 years old who had mild COVID-19 (a few samples of this study predate the infection). Cell type and time point are not known.

The sample holds a few counts of this clonotype. The chain is built from TRBV2 and TRBJ1-1; 12 bases fit TRBD1. The CDR3 contains 13 residues. V gave up 6 bases and J gave up 11 bases; unmatched junction bases: 7. From germline, CDR1 is SNHLY and CDR2 FYNNEI. Here the CDR3 DNA reads TGTGCCAGCAGGGGGACAGGGGGCCTTTGGGCTTTCTTT. Encoded protein: CASRGTGGLWAFF. Using reference TRBV2 and TRBJ1-1 for the parts outside the CDR3, the full variable domain is EPEVTQTPSHQVTQMGQEVILRCVPISNHLYFYWYRQILGQKVEFLVSFYNNEISEKSEIFDDQFSVERPDGSNFTLKIRSTKLEDSAMYFCASRGTGGLWAFFGQGTRLTVV.

The V gene is TRBV15, the J gene TRBJ2-2; unclear D gene. V lost 1 base to trimming and J lost 4 bases, with 7 bases between them. CDR1 is LNHNV, CDR2 YYDKDF, per germline (reference sequence). This CDR3 region has 14 residues. The CDR3, as DNA: TGTGCCACCAGCAGAGCCGAAGGCACCGGGGAGCTGTTTTTT. As protein: CATSRAEGTGELFF.

The chain uses TRBV6-2 or TRBV6-3 and TRBJ2-5, with D perhaps matching TRBD2 (5 bases). The germline V and J ends were trimmed by 6 bases and 0 bases, with 8 bases remaining between them. The CDR3 consists of 13 residues. Germline V gene sequence: CDR1 MNHEY, CDR2 SVGEGT. The CDR3 is CASSREYQETQYF. In DNA form, the CDR3 reads TGTGCCAGCAGCCGGGAATACCAAGAGACCCAGTACTTC.

This clonotype was observed at least ten times. CDR3 sequence (DNA): TGCGCCAGCAGCTTGGAATGGTCTGGGGCCAACGTCCTGACTTTC. Encoded protein: CASSLEWSGANVLTF. The chain combines TRBV5-1 with TRBJ2-6, with D uncertain. Germline V gene sequence: CDR1 SGHRS, CDR2 YFSETQ. The germline V and J ends were trimmed by 0 bases and 1 base, with 5 bases remaining between them. The CDR3 length is 15 residues. Drawing the rest from reference TRBV5-1 and TRBJ2-6, the complete variable domain is KAGVTQTPRYLIKTRGQQVTLSCSPISGHRSVSWYQQTPGQGLQFLFEYFSETQRNKGNFPGRFSGRQFSNSRSEMNVSTLELGDSALYLCASSLEWSGANVLTFGAGSRLTVL.

This clonotype was seen only a few times. The chain carries TRBV7-6 and TRBJ2-5, with 13 bases aligning to TRBD2. Germline CDR1 is SGHVS and CDR2 is FNYEAQ. CDR3 length equals 16 residues. V lost 3 bases and J lost 8; bases outside the gene matches: 9. CDR3 DNA sequence: TGTGCCAGCAGCTTCAGACTAGCGGGGGGCTTGGGAACCCAGTACTTC. Protein product: CASSFRLAGGLGTQYF.

This clonotype was seen more than once but under ten times. V and J are TRBV5-1 and TRBJ1-2, with 12 positions matching TRBD1. There are 14 residues in the CDR3. Germline V gene sequence: CDR1 SGHRS, CDR2 YFSETQ. Losses at the gene ends were 7 bases for V and 6 bases for J; bases not matched to a gene: 7. The CDR3 region has the DNA TGCGCCAGCGGGACAGGGGGCCAATTGCATGGCTACACCTTC. Encoded protein: CASGTGGQLHGYTF.

The genes are TRBV3-1 and TRBJ2-5; unclear D gene. The V gene lost 0 bases and the J gene lost 3 bases, with 14 bases spanning the gap. Germline CDR1 LGHDT, CDR2 YNNKEL (reference sequence). CDR3 length: 16 residues. CDR3 nucleotides: TGTGCCAGCAGCCAAGATCTGACAACTGGTGAAGAGACCCAGTACTTC. Translating it yields CASSQDLTTGEETQYF.

The gene calls are TRBV6-2 or TRBV6-3 and TRBJ2-1, with D possibly matching TRBD1 (5 bases). The CDR3 covers 14 residues. V lost 4 bases, J lost 1 base, and 8 bases lay in between. CDR1 and CDR2 from the germline V gene are MNHEY and SVGEGT. DNA for the CDR3: TGTGCCAGCAGTTCCAGGGTGTCCTACAATGAGCAGTTCTTC. Encoded protein: CASSSRVSYNEQFF.